The 20 T cell receptor beta chains in this list originate from one sample, sequenced in a study of blood T cell repertoires in COVID-19. The method was immunoSEQ multiplex PCR; TCRdb's version includes in-frame clones alone and lacks a portion of them. There are 400,000 to 450,000 clones in the sample; about 92% occur only once, and under 0.7% lies in the top ten. Sequencing was done on a sample of PBMCs or T cells enriched from blood (not recorded which). These receptors were obtained from a man between 18 and 35 years old who had recovered from COVID-19.

The V and J genes are TRBV27 and TRBJ1-2; no clear D gene. The CDR3 runs 13 residues. CDR1 is MNHEY, CDR2 SMNVEV, per germline (reference sequence). Trimming stripped 2 bases from V and 6 bases from J, with 10 bases between. CDR3 sequence (DNA): TGTGCCAGCAGTTTAGGCCTGGGCGATGGCTACACCTTC. Its protein is CASSLGLGDGYTF.

The chain uses TRBV2 and TRBJ2-1; 7 bases are a match to TRBD2. The CDR3 is 19 amino acids. J gave up 1 base and V 6 bases, and 18 bases lay outside the gene matches. CDR1 is SNHLY and CDR2 is FYNNEI in the germline V gene. CDR3 nucleotides: TGTGCCAGCAGAAGGCTGGGGGGGGGTAATCCCCTATCCTACAATGAGCAGTTCTTC. As protein: CASRRLGGGNPLSYNEQFF. Complete variable domain (other parts from reference TRBV2 and TRBJ2-1): EPEVTQTPSHQVTQMGQEVILRCVPISNHLYFYWYRQILGQKVEFLVSFYNNEISEKSEIFDDQFSVERPDGSNFTLKIRSTKLEDSAMYFCASRRLGGGNPLSYNEQFFGPGTRLTVL.

The V gene is TRBV28, the J gene TRBJ1-1; a possible D gene is TRBD1 (5 bases). The CDR3 covers 13 residues. The germline V and J ends were trimmed by 8 bases and 0 bases, with 10 bases remaining between them. Germline CDR1 and CDR2: MDHEN and SYDVKM. CDR3 amino acids: CASLGQLNTEAFF. CDR3 nucleotide sequence: TGTGCCAGCCTGGGGCAATTGAACACTGAAGCTTTCTTT.

The chain recombines TRBV12-3 or TRBV12-4 with TRBJ1-1, with D hard to call. V was shortened by 5 bases and J by 3 bases, with 7 bases between the two germline ends. The CDR3 runs 12 residues. CDR3 bases: TGTGCCAGCAGTCGGACTTACACTGAAGCTTTCTTT. Protein sequence: CASSRTYTEAFF.

This clone was seen more than once but under ten times. The chain combines TRBV19 with TRBJ1-1; no clear D. Trimming shortened V by 5 bases and J by 0 bases, and 13 bases separated the two germline ends. Germline V gene sequence: CDR1 LNHDA, CDR2 SQIVND (reference sequence). This CDR3 has 15 residues. Here the CDR3 DNA reads TGTGCCAGTAGTGTGGGCCTTAATATGAACACTGAAGCTTTCTTT. Amino acid sequence: CASSVGLNMNTEAFF.

The chain uses TRBV27 and TRBJ1-2; possibly TRBD1 for D (6 bases). The CDR3 has 14 residues. Looked up from germline, CDR1 is MNHEY and CDR2 is SMNVEV (reference sequence). V shed 6 bases and J shed 14 bases, with 25 bases lying between them. The CDR3 region has the DNA TGTGCCAGCAGGAATCCTCCGGGACAACCTTCCCCGACCTTC. Encoded protein: CASRNPPGQPSPTF.

The genes are TRBV27 and TRBJ1-5, with D perhaps matching TRBD1 (6 bases). V was pared by 6 bases and J by 4 bases, with 10 bases between. The CDR3 has 13 residues. In germline, CDR1 is MNHEY, CDR2 SMNVEV (reference sequence). In nucleotides, the CDR3 is TGTGCCAGCAGACCCGACAGGAATCAGCCCCAGCATTTT. Translating gives CASRPDRNQPQHF.

The genes are TRBV25-1 and TRBJ1-3; no reliable D call. Germline CDR1 reads MGHDK; CDR2 reads SYGVNS. The germline V and J ends were trimmed by 1 base and 0 bases, with 4 bases remaining between them. This CDR3 is 14 amino acids long. The CDR3 loop reads CASSEFRSGNTIYF. The CDR3 nucleotides read TGTGCCAGCAGTGAATTCCGCTCTGGAAACACCATATATTTT.

This chain connects TRBV24-1 to TRBJ1-1, with 7 bases fitting TRBD1. Germline assignment: CDR1 KGHDR and CDR2 SFDVKD. V dropped 5 bases and J dropped 3; count of bases not matched to a gene: 8. This CDR3 has 15 residues. For the CDR3, the DNA is TGTGCCACCAGTGGTCGACAGGGAGGCGACACTGAAGCTTTCTTT. Translating gives CATSGRQGGDTEAFF.

The chain uses TRBV28 and TRBJ1-6; D call uncertain. V lost 6 bases and J lost 7, with 13 bases in between. Germline CDR1 is MDHEN and CDR2 is SYDVKM. This CDR3 spans 14 amino acids. CDR3: CASSFAWENSPLHF. In DNA, the CDR3 is TGTGCCAGCAGCTTCGCTTGGGAGAATTCACCCCTCCACTTT. The full variable domain, completed using reference TRBV28 and TRBJ1-6, is DVKVTQSSRYLVKRTGEKVFLECVQDMDHENMFWYRQDPGLGLRLIYFSYDVKMKEKGDIPEGYSVSREKKERFSLILESASTNQTSMYLCASSFAWENSPLHFGNGTRLTVT.

As to this clone: The same CDR3 is also encoded by other DNA sequences in this sample. The DNA for the CDR3 is TGTGCCAGCTCACCCGACAGGGGTGACACTGAAGCTTTCTTT. Translated, it gives CASSPDRGDTEAFF. The rearrangement uses TRBV18 and TRBJ1-1; 8 bases agree with TRBD1. The CDR3 extends over 14 amino acids. V lost 3 bases to trimming and J lost 3 bases; unmatched junction nucleotides: 3. Germline V CDR1 and CDR2: KGHSH, LQKENI.

The chain combines TRBV30 with TRBJ2-3; possibly TRBD1 for D (6 bases). The CDR3 is 15 amino acids. Germline V gene data show CDR1 as GTSNPN and CDR2 as SVGIG (reference sequence). The V end was cut by 2 bases, the J end by 5 bases, with 17 bases between. The CDR3 DNA reads TGTGCCTGGAGTCCAACAGGGATTCCCGGAGATACGCAGTATTTT. Translated: CAWSPTGIPGDTQYF.

V is TRBV3-1 (or the pseudogene TRBV3-2) and J is TRBJ1-2, with D possibly TRBD1 on 5 matching bases. Trimming cost V 4 bases and J 6 bases, with 12 bases left between them. The CDR3 runs to 13 residues. Germline values: CDR1 LGHDT, CDR2 YNNKEL (reference sequence). The DNA for the CDR3 is TGTGCCAGCAGCCCTCGTGGGGGGAATGGCTACACCTTC. Translating gives CASSPRGGNGYTF.

The J gene is TRBJ1-6, the V gene TRBV5-1, with a weak D call TRBD1 (6 bases). The germline V gene has CDR1 SGHRS and CDR2 YFSETQ. V was clipped by 4 bases and J by 8 bases, with 13 bases between them. The CDR3 covers 14 residues. CDR3 sequence (DNA): TGCGCCAGCAGCCCCCAGGGGATGTATTCACCCCTCCACTTT. Translating gives CASSPQGMYSPLHF.

The gene calls are TRBV5-1 and TRBJ2-2; 7 positions match TRBD1. Germline V gene lookup returns CDR1 SGHRS and CDR2 YFSETQ. This CDR3 region has 13 residues. Trimming at V came to 5 bases and at J to 5 bases, leaving 3 bases not matched to a gene. Here the CDR3 reads CASRTGATGELFF. The DNA for the CDR3 is TGCGCCAGCAGAACAGGGGCAACCGGGGAGCTGTTTTTT.

The chain links TRBV5-1 to TRBJ2-3; 8 bases agree with TRBD2. J was trimmed by 6 bases and V by 3 bases; bases with no gene match: 9. Germline assignment: CDR1 SGHRS and CDR2 YFSETQ. This CDR3 has 15 residues. The DNA for the CDR3 is TGCGCCAGCAGCTCGACTAGCGAGGCCCCCGATACGCAGTATTTT. It specifies CASSSTSEAPDTQYF.

This clone was seen just once. The V and J genes are TRBV2 and TRBJ1-1, with a possible D match to TRBD1 (6 bases). Germline values: CDR1 SNHLY, CDR2 FYNNEI. This CDR3 is built from 12 residues. The ends were cut back, 7 bases at V and 7 bases at J, with 13 bases in the middle. The CDR3 loop reads CASIYRTVEAFF. CDR3 DNA sequence: TGTGCCAGCATATACAGGACAGTTGAAGCTTTCTTT.

This chain's CDR3 is CASSSRSQGRSYEQYF. For the CDR3, the DNA is TGTGCCAGCAGCTCCCGGAGTCAAGGGAGGTCCTACGAGCAGTACTTC. The chain joins TRBV5-6 to TRBJ2-7; TRBD2 is a possible D gene (6 bases). This CDR3 comprises 16 residues. With 3 bases removed from V and 1 base from J, the gap between germline ends came to 17 bases. Looked up from germline, CDR1 is SGHDT and CDR2 is YYEEEE.

The J gene is TRBJ2-7, the V gene TRBV6-5, with 8 nucleotides matching TRBD1. Germline lookup yields CDR1 MNHEY and CDR2 SVGAGI. V was clipped by 0 bases and J by 6 bases; unmatched bases: 1. This CDR3 contains 13 residues. CDR3 nucleotide sequence: TGTGCCAGCAGTTACTCGGACAGGGCCGAGCAGTACTTC. Translating gives CASSYSDRAEQYF.

The V gene is TRBV27, the J gene TRBJ1-4, with TRBD1 matching over 7 bases. CDR1 and CDR2 (germline): MNHEY, SMNVEV (reference sequence). V lost 5 bases, J lost 8 bases, and 14 bases stayed unmatched. The CDR3 loop spans 16 amino acids. CDR3: CASSPRLGGGQEKLFF. The DNA of the CDR3 is TGTGCCAGCAGTCCTAGATTAGGGGGCGGGCAAGAAAAACTGTTTTTT.